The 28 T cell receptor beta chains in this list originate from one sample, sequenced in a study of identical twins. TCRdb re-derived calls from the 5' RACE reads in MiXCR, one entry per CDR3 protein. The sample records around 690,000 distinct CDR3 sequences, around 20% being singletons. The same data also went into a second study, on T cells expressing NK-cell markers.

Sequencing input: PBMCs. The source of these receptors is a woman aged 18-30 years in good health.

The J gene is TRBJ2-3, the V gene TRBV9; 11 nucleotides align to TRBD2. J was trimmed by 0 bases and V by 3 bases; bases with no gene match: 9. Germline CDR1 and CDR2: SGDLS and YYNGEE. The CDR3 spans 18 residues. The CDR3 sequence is CASSGKLAGDSSTDTQYF. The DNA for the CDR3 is TGTGCCAGCAGCGGAAAACTAGCGGGAGATTCAAGCACAGATACGCAGTATTTT.

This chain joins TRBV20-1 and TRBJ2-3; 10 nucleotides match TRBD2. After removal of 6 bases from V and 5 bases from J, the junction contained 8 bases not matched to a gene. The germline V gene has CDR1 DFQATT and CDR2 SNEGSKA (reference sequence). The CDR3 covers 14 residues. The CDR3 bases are TGCAGTGCGTCAGCGGGGGGGCCTAAAGATACGCAGTATTTT. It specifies CSASAGGPKDTQYF.

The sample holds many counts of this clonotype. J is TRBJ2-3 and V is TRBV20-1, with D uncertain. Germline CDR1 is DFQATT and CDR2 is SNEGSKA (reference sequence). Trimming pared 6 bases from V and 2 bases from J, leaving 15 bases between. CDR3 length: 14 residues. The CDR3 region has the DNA TGCAGTGCCCTATCCGTCTTTCCCACAGATACGCAGTATTTT. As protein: CSALSVFPTDTQYF.

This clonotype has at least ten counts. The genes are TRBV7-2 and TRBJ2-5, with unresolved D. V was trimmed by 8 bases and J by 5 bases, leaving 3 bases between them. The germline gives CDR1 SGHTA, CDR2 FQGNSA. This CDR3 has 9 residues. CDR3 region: CASGETQYF. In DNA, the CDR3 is TGTGCCAGCGGGGAGACCCAGTACTTC.

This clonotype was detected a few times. CDR3 in amino acids: CASSLADRVDQPQHF. CDR3 coding DNA: TGTGCCAGCAGCTTGGCCGACAGGGTAGATCAGCCCCAGCATTTT. V gene TRBV7-6 combines with J gene TRBJ1-5; 7 positions match TRBD1. V lost 3 bases to trimming and J lost 5 bases; unmatched junction nucleotides: 7. Germline V gene sequence: CDR1 SGHVS, CDR2 FNYEAQ. The CDR3 has 15 residues.

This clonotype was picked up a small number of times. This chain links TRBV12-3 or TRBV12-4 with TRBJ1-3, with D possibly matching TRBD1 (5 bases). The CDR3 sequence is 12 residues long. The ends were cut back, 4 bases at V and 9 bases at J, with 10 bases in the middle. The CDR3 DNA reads TGTGCCAGCAGTTGGGGCGGCGGCACCATATATTTT. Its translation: CASSWGGGTIYF.

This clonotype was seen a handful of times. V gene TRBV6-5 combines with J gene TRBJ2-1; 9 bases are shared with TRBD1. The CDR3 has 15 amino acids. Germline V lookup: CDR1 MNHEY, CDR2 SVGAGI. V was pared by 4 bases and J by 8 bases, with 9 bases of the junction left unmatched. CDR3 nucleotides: TGTGCCAGCAGTTGGGGAGGGACAGGGAGGGATGAGCAGTTCTTC. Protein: CASSWGGTGRDEQFF.

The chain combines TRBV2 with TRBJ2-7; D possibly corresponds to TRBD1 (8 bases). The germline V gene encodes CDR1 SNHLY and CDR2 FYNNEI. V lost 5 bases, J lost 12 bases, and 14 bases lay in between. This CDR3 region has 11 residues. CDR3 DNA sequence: TGTGCCAGCAGTATACAGGGGGGGCTGTACTTC. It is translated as CASSIQGGLYF.

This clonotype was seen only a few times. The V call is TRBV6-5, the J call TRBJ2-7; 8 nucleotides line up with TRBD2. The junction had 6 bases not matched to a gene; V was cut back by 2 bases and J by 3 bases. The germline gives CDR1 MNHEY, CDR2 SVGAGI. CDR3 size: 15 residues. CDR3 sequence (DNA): TGTGCCAGCAGTTACGAGGCGGGGGGATTCTACGAGCAGTACTTC. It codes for CASSYEAGGFYEQYF.

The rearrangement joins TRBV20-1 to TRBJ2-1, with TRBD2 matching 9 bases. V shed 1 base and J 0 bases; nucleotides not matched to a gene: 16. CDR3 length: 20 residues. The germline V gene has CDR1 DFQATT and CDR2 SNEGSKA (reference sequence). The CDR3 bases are TGCAGTGCTAGAGCTATCCGGGCTAGCGGGGCTCCGAGCTCCTACAATGAGCAGTTCTTC. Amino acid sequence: CSARAIRASGAPSSYNEQFF.

CDR3 amino acids: CSAHRPHLTDTQYF. The CDR3 DNA is TGCAGTGCCCACCGGCCCCATCTCACAGATACGCAGTATTTT. This sequence joins TRBV20-1 and TRBJ2-3; D call uncertain. Germline-derived CDR1 and CDR2 are DFQATT and SNEGSKA (reference sequence). There are 14 residues in the CDR3. Trimming took off 6 bases at V and 2 bases at J, with 15 bases between the two ends.

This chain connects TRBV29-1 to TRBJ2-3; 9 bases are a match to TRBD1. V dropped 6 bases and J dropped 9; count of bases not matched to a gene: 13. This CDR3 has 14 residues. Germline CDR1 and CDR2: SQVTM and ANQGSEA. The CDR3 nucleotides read TGCAGCGTCGAGATTTCTATTGGGACAGGGACGCAGTATTTT. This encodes CSVEISIGTGTQYF.

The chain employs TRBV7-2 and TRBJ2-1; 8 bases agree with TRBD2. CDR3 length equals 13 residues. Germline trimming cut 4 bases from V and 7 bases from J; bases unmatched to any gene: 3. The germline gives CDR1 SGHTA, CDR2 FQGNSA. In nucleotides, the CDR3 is TGTGCCAGCAGCTGGCGGGAGGAGAATGAGCAGTTCTTC. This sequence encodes CASSWREENEQFF.

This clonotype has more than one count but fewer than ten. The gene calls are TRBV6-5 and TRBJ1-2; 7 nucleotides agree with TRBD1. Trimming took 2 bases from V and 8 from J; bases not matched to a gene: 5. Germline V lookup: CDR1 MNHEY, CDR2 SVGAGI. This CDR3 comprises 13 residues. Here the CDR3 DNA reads TGTGCCAGCAGTTACGGACAGGTTGGGGGCTACACCTTC. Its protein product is CASSYGQVGGYTF.

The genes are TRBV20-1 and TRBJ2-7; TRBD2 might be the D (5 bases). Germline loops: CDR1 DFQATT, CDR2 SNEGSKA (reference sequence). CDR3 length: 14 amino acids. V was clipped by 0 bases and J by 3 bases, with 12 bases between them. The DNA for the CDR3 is TGCAGTGCTAGAGAGACTAAGGTTCGCTACGAGCAGTACTTC. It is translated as CSARETKVRYEQYF.

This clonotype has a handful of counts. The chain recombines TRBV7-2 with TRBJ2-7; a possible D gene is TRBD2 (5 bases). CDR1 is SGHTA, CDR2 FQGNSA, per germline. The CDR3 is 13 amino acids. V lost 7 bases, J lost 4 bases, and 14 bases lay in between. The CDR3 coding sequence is TGTGCCAGCAACCGAGGAGGTTGGTACGAGCAGTACTTC. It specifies CASNRGGWYEQYF.

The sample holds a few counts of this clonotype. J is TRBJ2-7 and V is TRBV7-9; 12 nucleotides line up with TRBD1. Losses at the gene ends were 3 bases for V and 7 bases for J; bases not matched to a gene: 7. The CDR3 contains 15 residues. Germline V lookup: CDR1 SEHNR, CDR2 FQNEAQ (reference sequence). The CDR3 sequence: CASSLGTGGGREQYF. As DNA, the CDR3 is TGTGCCAGCAGCTTGGGGACAGGGGGCGGTCGGGAGCAGTACTTC.

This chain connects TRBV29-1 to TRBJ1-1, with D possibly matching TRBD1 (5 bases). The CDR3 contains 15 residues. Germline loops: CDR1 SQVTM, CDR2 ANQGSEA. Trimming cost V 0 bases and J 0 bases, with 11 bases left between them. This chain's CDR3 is CSVEEWGRLNTEAFF. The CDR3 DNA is TGCAGCGTTGAAGAATGGGGGAGACTGAACACTGAAGCTTTCTTT. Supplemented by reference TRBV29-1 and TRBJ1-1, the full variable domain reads SAVISQKPSRDICQRGTSLTIQCQVDSQVTMMFWYRQQPGQSLTLIATANQGSEATYESGFVIDKFPISRPNLTFSTLTVSNMSPEDSSIYLCSVEEWGRLNTEAFFGQGTRLTVV.

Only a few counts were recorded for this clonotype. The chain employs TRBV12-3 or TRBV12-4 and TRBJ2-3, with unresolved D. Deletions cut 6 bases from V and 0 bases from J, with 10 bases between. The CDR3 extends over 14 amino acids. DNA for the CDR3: TGTGCCAGCAGAAATCGTCAAAGCACAGATACGCAGTATTTT. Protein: CASRNRQSTDTQYF.

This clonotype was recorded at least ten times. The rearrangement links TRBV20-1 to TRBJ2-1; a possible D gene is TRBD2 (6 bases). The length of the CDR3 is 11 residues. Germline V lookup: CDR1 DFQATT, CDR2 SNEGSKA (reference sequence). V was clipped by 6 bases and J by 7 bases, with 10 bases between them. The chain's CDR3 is CSARRVNEQFF. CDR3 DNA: TGCAGTGCCCGGAGGGTGAATGAGCAGTTCTTC.

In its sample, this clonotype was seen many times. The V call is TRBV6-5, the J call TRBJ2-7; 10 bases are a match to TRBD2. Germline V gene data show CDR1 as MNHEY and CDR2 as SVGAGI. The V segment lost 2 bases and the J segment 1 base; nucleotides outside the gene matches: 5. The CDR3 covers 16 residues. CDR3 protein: CASSYLSGRRSYEQYF. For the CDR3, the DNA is TGTGCCAGCAGTTACCTTAGCGGGAGGCGTTCCTACGAGCAGTACTTC.

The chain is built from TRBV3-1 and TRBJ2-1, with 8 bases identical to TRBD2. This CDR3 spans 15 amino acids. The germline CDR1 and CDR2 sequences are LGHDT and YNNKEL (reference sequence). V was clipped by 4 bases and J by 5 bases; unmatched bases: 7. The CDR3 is CASSLPGGPHNEQFF. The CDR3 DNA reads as TGTGCCAGCAGCCTTCCGGGGGGGCCCCACAATGAGCAGTTCTTC.

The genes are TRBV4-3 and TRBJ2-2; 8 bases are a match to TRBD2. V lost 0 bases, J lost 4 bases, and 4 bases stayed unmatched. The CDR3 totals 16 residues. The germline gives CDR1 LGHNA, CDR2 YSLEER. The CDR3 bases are TGCGCCAGCAGCCAAGAACTAGCGGAGGCCACCGGGGAGCTGTTTTTT. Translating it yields CASSQELAEATGELFF.

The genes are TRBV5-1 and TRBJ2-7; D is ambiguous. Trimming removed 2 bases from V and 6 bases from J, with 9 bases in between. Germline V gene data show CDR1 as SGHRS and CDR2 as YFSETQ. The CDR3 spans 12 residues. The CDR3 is CASSLERVEQYF. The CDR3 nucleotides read TGCGCCAGCAGCTTAGAAAGAGTCGAGCAGTACTTC.

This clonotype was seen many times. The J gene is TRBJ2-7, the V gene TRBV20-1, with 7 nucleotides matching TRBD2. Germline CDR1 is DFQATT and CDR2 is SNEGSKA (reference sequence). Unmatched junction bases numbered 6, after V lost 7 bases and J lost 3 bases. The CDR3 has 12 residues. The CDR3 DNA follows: TGCAGTGGAGAGCGGGGTTTCTACGAGCAGTACTTC. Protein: CSGERGFYEQYF.

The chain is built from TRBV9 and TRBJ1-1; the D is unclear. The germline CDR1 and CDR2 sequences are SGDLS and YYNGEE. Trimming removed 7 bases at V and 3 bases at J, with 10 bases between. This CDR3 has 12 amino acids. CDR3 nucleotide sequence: TGTGCCAGCGTAGGGCGGGACACTGAAGCTTTCTTT. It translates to CASVGRDTEAFF.

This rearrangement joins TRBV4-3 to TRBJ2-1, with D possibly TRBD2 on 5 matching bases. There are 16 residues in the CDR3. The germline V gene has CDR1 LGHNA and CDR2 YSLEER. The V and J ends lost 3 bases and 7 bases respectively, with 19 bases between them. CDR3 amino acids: CASSQDRTWGGNEQFF. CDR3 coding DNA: TGCGCCAGCAGCCAGGACCGGACTTGGGGTGGGAATGAGCAGTTCTTC.

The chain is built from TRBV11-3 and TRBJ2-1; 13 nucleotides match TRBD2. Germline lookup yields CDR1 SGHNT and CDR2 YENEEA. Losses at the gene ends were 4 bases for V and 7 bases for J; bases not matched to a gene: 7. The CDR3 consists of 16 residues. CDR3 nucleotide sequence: TGTGCCAGCAGCTGGACTAGCGGGAGCGGGAGGAATGAGCAGTTCTTC. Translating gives CASSWTSGSGRNEQFF.